A selection of T cell receptor beta chains follows, all from one sample in a study of blood T cell repertoires in COVID-19. Using immunoSEQ multiplex PCR, the repertoire was profiled, and TCRdb retains in-frame clones only, with some absent. Of about 60,000 clones in the sample, roughly 83% were seen once. The sequencing sample was made of peripheral blood. The receptors were sampled from a man in his fifties or sixties with COVID-19, enrolled during active disease. The CDR3 runs from the conserved cysteine through the conserved F or W. The D gene is left open where the match is weak. Rows give clone size only sometimes, using once, few, many, or a class for an expanded clone.

clone_size j_call d_call v_call cdr3_aa cdr3_nt
. TRBJ2-5 . TRBV7-6 CASSPSSTRLTETQYF TGTGCCAGCAGCCCTAGCTCGACTAGATTGACCGAGACCCAGTACTTC
. TRBJ1-4 TRBD1 TRBV6-6 CASSLLGQVATNEKLFF TGTGCCAGCAGTCTTCTGGGACAGGTGGCAACTAATGAAAAACTGTTTTTT
once TRBJ2-5 TRBD2 TRBV28 CASSSSGTSGGMYQETQYF TGTGCCAGCAGTTCCTCCGGGACTAGCGGGGGGATGTACCAAGAGACCCAGTACTTC
. TRBJ2-1 . TRBV5-4 CASSWGVDNTYNEQFF TGTGCCAGCAGCTGGGGGGTGGACAATACCTACAATGAGCAGTTCTTC
few TRBJ1-1 . TRBV3-1/TRBV3-2 CASSQPGRDTEAFF TGTGCCAGCAGCCAACCGGGCAGGGACACTGAAGCTTTCTTT
. TRBJ2-2 TRBD1 TRBV5-1 CASSLVGGSYIATGELFF TGCGCCAGCAGCTTGGTAGGGGGCAGCTATATAGCCACCGGGGAGCTGTTTTTT
. TRBJ2-2 TRBD2 TRBV5-6 CASSPFLAGGYTGELFF TGTGCCAGCAGCCCTTTTCTAGCGGGAGGGTATACCGGGGAGCTGTTTTTT
. TRBJ1-2 TRBD1 TRBV2 CARKGTGDYGYTF TGTGCCAGGAAAGGGACAGGGGACTATGGCTACACCTTC
. TRBJ1-6 . TRBV6-5 CASSSRGGGNSPLHF TGTGCCAGCAGTTCCAGGGGTGGAGGTAATTCACCCCTCCACTTT
few TRBJ1-1 . TRBV5-1 CAWGDGQNTEAFF TGCGCCTGGGGGGACGGACAGAACACTGAAGCTTTCTTT
once TRBJ2-2 TRBD1 TRBV5-1 CASSPGTVRDGELFF TGCGCCAGCAGCCCCGGGACAGTGAGGGACGGGGAGCTGTTTTTT
. TRBJ2-7 TRBD2 TRBV6-5 CASSISGRNNEQYF TGTGCCAGCAGCATTAGCGGGAGGAATAACGAGCAGTACTTC
. TRBJ2-2 TRBD1 TRBV6-5 CASSAGTGIGELFF TGTGCCAGCAGCGCCGGGACAGGGATCGGGGAGCTGTTTTTT
few TRBJ2-7 . TRBV7-9 CASSPRTETYEQYF TGTGCCAGCAGCCCCAGGACAGAAACCTACGAGCAGTACTTC
once TRBJ2-2 . TRBV5-1 CASSFGQNTGELFF TGCGCCAGCAGCTTTGGGCAGAACACCGGGGAGCTGTTTTTT
. TRBJ1-5 . TRBV4-1 CASSQRGFGNQPQHF TGCGCCAGCAGCCAACGGGGTTTTGGCAATCAGCCCCAGCATTTT
. TRBJ2-5 . TRBV4-1 CASSQNREVRETQYF TGCGCCAGCAGCCAAAATAGGGAGGTCCGGGAGACCCAGTACTTC
few TRBJ1-2 . TRBV5-1 CASSLGQGGGYTF TGCGCCAGCAGCTTGGGGCAGGGAGGAGGCTACACCTTC
. TRBJ2-7 . TRBV6-5 CASSSTLAVGYEQYF TGTGCCAGCAGTTCTACCTTAGCGGTCGGTTACGAGCAGTACTTC
. TRBJ1-2 TRBD1 TRBV3-1/TRBV3-2 CASSRGQGAYTF TGTGCCAGCAGCCGGGGACAGGGGGCTTACACCTTC
. TRBJ2-5 . TRBV7-9 CASSLIEDTGTQYF TGTGCCAGCAGCTTAATTGAGGACACAGGGACCCAGTACTTC
few TRBJ1-2 TRBD1 TRBV10-3 CAISDGRGRTYGYTF TGTGCCATCAGTGACGGCAGGGGGCGAACCTATGGCTACACCTTC
. TRBJ1-1 TRBD1 TRBV5-6 CASSLGGTGFDGTEAFF TGTGCCAGCAGCTTGGGGGGGACAGGGTTTGATGGCACTGAAGCTTTCTTT
. TRBJ1-4 . TRBV5-1 CASSLAVAGGLEKLFF TGCGCCAGCAGCTTGGCCGTGGCGGGGGGACTTGAAAAACTGTTTTTT
medium-sized TRBJ2-3 . TRBV7-3 CASSLSTSTDTQYF TGTGCCAGCAGCCTCTCGACTAGCACAGATACGCAGTATTTT
. TRBJ1-5 . TRBV25-1 CASSEYSGNPQHF TGTGCCAGCAGTGAATATTCGGGTAATCCCCAGCATTTT
. TRBJ2-7 . TRBV27 CASSSRRGMDVYEQYF TGTGCCAGCAGTTCCCGGAGGGGAATGGACGTCTACGAGCAGTACTTC
once TRBJ1-4 . TRBV11-2 CASSLGQISTNEKLFF TGTGCCAGCAGCCTAGGACAGATTTCAACTAATGAAAAACTGTTTTTT
. TRBJ2-3 . TRBV5-1 CASSLGGPTDTQYF TGCGCCAGCAGCTTGGGTGGGCCCACAGATACGCAGTATTTT
. TRBJ2-3 . TRBV2 CASSEGWGVFGQYF TGTGCCAGCAGTGAAGGATGGGGGGTTTTTGGGCAGTATTTT
. TRBJ2-2 . TRBV6-5 CASVGVPLATGELFF TGTGCCTCAGTGGGAGTGCCCCTCGCCACCGGGGAGCTGTTTTTT
. TRBJ1-5 . TRBV19 CASSRRGASNQPQHF TGTGCCAGTAGTAGACGGGGAGCGAGCAATCAGCCCCAGCATTTT
. TRBJ2-3 TRBD2 TRBV25-1 CASSDQTSVTTDTQYF TGTGCCAGCAGTGATCAGACTAGCGTAACCACAGATACGCAGTATTTT
. TRBJ2-2 . TRBV11-3 CASSLGLHNTGELFF TGTGCCAGCAGCTTAGGACTCCATAACACCGGGGAGCTGTTTTTT
. TRBJ1-2 . TRBV29-1 CSVEVPGNYGYTF TGCAGCGTTGAAGTCCCCGGGAACTATGGCTACACCTTC
. TRBJ1-2 TRBD1 TRBV5-1 CASGRTGGHGYTF TGCGCCAGCGGAAGGACAGGGGGGCATGGCTACACCTTC
. TRBJ2-7 . TRBV6-5 CASKGGSGVSYEQYF TGTGCCAGCAAGGGGGGCAGCGGGGTCTCCTACGAGCAGTACTTC
. TRBJ2-7 TRBD2 TRBV6-5 CASSYQAGGDYEQYF TGTGCCAGCAGTTACCAAGCGGGGGGGGACTACGAGCAGTACTTC
. TRBJ2-7 . TRBV4-2 CASSQASDSSYEQYF TGTGCCAGCAGCCAAGCGAGCGACTCCTCCTACGAGCAGTACTTC